This TCR beta chain was obtained from a study of CD8 T cells in Susac syndrome. Random-hexamer reverse transcription was applied to roughly 0.5 to 1 ug RNA. The method of amplification for TCR beta CDR3 was immunoSEQ multiplex PCR, covering 54 Vbeta and 13 Jbeta. MiXCR was run by TCRdb on the immunoSEQ multiplex PCR reads, yielding one entry per CDR3 protein. The data hold around 270,000 distinct CDR3 sequences, with 65% to 90% observed a single time. Each multiple sclerosis control was a treatment-naive patient with relapsing-remitting disease that was either stable or active. Trimming removed 0 bases from V and 3 bases from J, with 10 bases in between. CDR1 and CDR2 from the germline V gene are SGDLS and YYNGEE. This CDR3 contains 15 residues.

The sequenced sample consisted of CD8+ T cells from PBMCs. V gene TRBV9 combines with J gene TRBJ2-1; D possibly corresponds to TRBD2 (5 bases). The sequence came from a human donor with multiple sclerosis. This CDR3 reads CASSVEAVFYNEQFF. DNA for the CDR3: TGTGCCAGCAGCGTAGAAGCGGTATTCTACAATGAGCAGTTCTTC.